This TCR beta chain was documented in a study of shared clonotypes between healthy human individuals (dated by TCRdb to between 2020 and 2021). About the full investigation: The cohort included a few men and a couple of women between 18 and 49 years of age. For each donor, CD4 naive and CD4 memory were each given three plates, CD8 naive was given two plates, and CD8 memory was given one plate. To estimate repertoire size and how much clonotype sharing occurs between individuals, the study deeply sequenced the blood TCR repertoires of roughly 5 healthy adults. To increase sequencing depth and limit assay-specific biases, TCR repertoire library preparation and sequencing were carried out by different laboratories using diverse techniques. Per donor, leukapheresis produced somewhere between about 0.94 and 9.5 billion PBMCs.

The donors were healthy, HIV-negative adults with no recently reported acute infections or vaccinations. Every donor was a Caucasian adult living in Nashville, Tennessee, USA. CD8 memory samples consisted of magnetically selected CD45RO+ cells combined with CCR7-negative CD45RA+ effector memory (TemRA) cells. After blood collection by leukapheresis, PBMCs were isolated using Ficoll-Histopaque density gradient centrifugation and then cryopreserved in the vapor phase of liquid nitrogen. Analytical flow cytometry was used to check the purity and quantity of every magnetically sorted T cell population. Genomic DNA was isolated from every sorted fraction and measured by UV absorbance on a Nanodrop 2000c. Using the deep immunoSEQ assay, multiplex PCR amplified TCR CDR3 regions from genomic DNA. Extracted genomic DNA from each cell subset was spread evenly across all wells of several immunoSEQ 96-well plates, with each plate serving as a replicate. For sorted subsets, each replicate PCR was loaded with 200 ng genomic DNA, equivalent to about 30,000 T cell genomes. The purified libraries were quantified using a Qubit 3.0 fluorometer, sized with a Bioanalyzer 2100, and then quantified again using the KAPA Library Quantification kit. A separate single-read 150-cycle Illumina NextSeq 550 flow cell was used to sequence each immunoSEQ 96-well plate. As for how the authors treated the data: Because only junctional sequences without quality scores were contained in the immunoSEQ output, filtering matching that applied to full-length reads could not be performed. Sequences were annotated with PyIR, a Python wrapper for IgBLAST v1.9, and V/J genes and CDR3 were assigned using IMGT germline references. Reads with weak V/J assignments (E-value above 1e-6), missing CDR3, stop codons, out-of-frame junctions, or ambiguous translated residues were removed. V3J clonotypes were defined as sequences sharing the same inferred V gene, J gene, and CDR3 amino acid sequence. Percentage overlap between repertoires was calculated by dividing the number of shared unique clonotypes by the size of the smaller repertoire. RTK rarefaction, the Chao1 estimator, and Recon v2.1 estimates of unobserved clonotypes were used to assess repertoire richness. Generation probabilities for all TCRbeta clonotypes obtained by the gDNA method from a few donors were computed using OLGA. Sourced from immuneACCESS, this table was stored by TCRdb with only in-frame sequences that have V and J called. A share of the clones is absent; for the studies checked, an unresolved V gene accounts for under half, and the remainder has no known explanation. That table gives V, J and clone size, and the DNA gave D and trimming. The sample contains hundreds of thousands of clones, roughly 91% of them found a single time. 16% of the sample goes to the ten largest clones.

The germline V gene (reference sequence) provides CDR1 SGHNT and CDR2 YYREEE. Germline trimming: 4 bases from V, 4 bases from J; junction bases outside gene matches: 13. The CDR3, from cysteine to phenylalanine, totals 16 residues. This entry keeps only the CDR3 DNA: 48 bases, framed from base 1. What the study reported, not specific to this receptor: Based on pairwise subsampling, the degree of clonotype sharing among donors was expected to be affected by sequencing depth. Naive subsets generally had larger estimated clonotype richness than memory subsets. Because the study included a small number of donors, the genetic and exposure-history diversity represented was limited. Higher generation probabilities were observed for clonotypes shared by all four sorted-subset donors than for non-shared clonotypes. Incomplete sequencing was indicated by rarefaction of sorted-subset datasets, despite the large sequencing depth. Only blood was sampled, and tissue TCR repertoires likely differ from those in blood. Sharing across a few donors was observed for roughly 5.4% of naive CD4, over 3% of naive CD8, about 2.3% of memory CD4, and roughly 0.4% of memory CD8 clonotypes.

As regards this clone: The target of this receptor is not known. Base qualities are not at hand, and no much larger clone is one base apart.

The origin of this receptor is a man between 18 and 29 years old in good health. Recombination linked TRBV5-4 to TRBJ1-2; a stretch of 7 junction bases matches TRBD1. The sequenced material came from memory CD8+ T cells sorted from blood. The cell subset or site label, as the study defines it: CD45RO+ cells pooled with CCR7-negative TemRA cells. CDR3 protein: CASSGGQQPHSYGYTF. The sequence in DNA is TGTGCCAGCAGCGGGGGACAGCAACCCCATAGCTATGGCTACACCTTC.